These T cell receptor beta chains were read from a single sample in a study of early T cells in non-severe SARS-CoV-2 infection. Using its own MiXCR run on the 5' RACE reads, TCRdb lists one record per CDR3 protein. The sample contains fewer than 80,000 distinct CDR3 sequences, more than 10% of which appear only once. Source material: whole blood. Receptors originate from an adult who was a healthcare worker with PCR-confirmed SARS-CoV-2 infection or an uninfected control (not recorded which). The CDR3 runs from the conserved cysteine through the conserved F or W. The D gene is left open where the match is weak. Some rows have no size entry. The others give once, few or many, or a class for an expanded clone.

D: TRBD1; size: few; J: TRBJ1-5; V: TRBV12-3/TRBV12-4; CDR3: CASSFRDRTHQPQHF; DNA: TGTGCCAGCAGTTTCAGGGACAGAACTCATCAGCCCCAGCATTTT
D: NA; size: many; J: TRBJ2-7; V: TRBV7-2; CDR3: CASSAAGTSPYEQYF; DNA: TGTGCCAGCAGCGCAGCCGGGACATCACCCTACGAGCAGTACTTC
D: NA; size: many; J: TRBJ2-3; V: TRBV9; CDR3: CASSVESRTDTQYF; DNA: TGTGCCAGCAGCGTAGAGAGCCGCACAGATACGCAGTATTTT
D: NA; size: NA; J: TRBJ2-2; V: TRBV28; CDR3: CASSQGGRPSGELFF; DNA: TGTGCCAGCAGTCAAGGGGGACGACCGTCCGGGGAGCTGTTTTTT
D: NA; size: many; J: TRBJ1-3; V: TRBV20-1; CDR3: CSARDPLAGASSGNTIYF; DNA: TGCAGTGCTAGAGATCCCCTAGCGGGGGCGAGCTCTGGAAACACCATATATTTT
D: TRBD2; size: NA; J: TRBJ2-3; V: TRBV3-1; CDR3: CASSLSGSLADTQYF; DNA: TGTGCCAGCAGCCTTAGCGGGAGTCTGGCAGATACGCAGTATTTT
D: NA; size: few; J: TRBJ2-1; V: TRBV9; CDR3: CASSPLGQYNEQFF; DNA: TGTGCCAGCAGCCCCCTGGGGCAGTACAATGAGCAGTTCTTC
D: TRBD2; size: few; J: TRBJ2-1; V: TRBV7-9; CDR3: CASSQTSGGEQFF; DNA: TGTGCCAGCAGCCAGACTAGCGGGGGCGAGCAGTTCTTC
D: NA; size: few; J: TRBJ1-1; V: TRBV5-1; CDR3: CASSSWGTEAFF; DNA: TGCGCCAGCAGCTCCTGGGGGACTGAAGCTTTCTTT
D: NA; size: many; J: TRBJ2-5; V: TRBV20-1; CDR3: CSPRTDETQYF; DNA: TGCAGTCCACGGACTGACGAGACCCAGTACTTC
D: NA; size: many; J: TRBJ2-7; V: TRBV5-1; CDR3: CASSLAFGRGYEQYF; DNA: TGCGCCAGCAGCTTGGCCTTCGGCAGGGGATACGAGCAGTACTTC
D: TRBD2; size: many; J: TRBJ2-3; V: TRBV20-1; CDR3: CSARGLATDTQYF; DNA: TGCAGTGCTAGGGGACTAGCCACAGATACGCAGTATTTT
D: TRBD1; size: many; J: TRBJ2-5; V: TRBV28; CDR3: CASSLLGQGAVWRETQYF; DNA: TGTGCCAGCAGTTTATTGGGACAGGGGGCAGTTTGGCGAGAGACCCAGTACTTC
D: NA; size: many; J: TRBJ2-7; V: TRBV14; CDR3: CASSPPEGYEQYF; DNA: TGTGCCAGCAGCCCCCCTGAGGGCTACGAGCAGTACTTC
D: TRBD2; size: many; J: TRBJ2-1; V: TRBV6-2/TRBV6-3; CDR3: CASSYSNLAGGGNYNEQFF; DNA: TGTGCCAGCAGTTACTCGAACCTAGCGGGAGGGGGGAACTACAATGAGCAGTTCTTC
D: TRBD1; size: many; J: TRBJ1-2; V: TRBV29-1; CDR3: CSVPDRGPGYTF; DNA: TGCAGCGTGCCCGACAGGGGGCCTGGCTACACCTTC
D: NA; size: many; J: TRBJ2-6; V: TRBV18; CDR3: CASSRGTGSSGANVLTF; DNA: TGTGCCAGCTCTCGGGGGACGGGGAGCTCTGGGGCCAACGTCCTGACTTTC
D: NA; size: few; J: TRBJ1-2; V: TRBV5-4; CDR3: CASSLGHGYTF; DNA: TGTGCCAGCAGCTTGGGGCATGGCTACACCTTC
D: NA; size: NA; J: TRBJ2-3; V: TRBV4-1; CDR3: CASSPLFPDTQYF; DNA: TGCGCCAGCAGCCCTCTCTTCCCGGATACGCAGTATTTT
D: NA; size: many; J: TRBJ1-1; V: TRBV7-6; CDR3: CASSQGKYTEVFF; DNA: TGTGCCAGCAGTCAAGGGAAATACACTGAAGTTTTCTTT
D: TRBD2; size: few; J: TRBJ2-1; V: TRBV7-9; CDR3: CASSLRASGSLGEQFF; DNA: TGTGCCAGCAGCTTGAGGGCTAGCGGGAGTCTCGGTGAGCAGTTCTTC
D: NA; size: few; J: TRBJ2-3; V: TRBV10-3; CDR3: CAISASTDTQYF; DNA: TGTGCCATCAGTGCTAGCACAGATACGCAGTATTTT
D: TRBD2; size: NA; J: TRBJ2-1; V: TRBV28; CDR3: CASSGLRGGRAYNEQFF; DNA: TGTGCCAGCTCAGGGTTACGAGGCGGGAGAGCCTACAATGAGCAGTTCTTC
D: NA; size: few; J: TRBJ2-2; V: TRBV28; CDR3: CASMGPNTGELFF; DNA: TGTGCCAGCATGGGCCCGAACACCGGGGAGCTGTTTTTT
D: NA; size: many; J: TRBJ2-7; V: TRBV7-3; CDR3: CASSPGQGYDEQYF; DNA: TGTGCCAGCAGCCCTGGGCAGGGGTACGACGAGCAGTACTTC
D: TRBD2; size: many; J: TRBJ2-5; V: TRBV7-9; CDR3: CASSSRLAGEEETQYF; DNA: TGTGCCAGCAGCTCCCGACTAGCGGGAGAGGAAGAGACCCAGTACTTC
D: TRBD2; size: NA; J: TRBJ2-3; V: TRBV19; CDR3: CASSINGLAITDTQYF; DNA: TGTGCCAGTAGTATAAACGGACTAGCGATCACAGATACGCAGTATTTT
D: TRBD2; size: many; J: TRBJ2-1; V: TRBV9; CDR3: CASSVVSGGEQFF; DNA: TGTGCCAGCAGCGTAGTAAGCGGGGGTGAGCAGTTCTTC
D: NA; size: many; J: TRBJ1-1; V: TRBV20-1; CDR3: CSATKTGVKGDTEAFF; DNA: TGCAGTGCTACTAAGACAGGTGTCAAGGGTGACACTGAAGCTTTCTTT